Here is one T cell receptor beta chain with its context. The data belong to a study of STAT5B mutations in CD4+ large granular lymphocyte leukemia. The CDR3 covers 12 residues. With 4 bases removed from V and 2 bases from J, the gap between germline ends came to 5 bases. CDR1 LNHDA and CDR2 SQIVND come from the germline V gene (reference sequence). This was a survey-level run. Assay used: immunoSEQ multiplex PCR; TCRdb lists only in-frame clones, some missing. The top ten clones hold roughly 6.4% of a sample with tens of thousands of clones, 70% to 85% of them seen once. Sequenced material: CD4+ T cells from blood buffy coats. The TCR originated in a human donor in good health. The chain combines TRBV19 with TRBJ1-1; D may be TRBD1 (5 bases). As DNA, the CDR3 is TGTGCCAGTAGTAGGGACAACACTGAAGCTTTCTTT. Protein product: CASSRDNTEAFF.